This T cell receptor (beta chain) came from a study of T-cell reconstitution after alpha-beta-depleted transplantation in children. The CDR3 runs to 16 residues. V lost 6 bases and J lost 9; bases outside the gene matches: 19. Germline CDR1 and CDR2: DFQATT and SNEGSKA (reference sequence). Unique molecular identifiers were used to barcode this TCRbeta library. TCRdb re-called the PCR reads with MiXCR, one entry per CDR3 protein. The table lists hundreds of thousands of distinct CDR3 sequences, approximately 17% of them singletons. The V gene is TRBV20-1, the J gene TRBJ2-3; 9 bases are shared with TRBD2. This material consisted of PBMCs, mostly from graft donor cells, taken 360 days after TCRalphabeta/CD19-depleted stem cell transplant. The receptor was isolated from a male patient aged 2 to 9 who had a stem cell transplant for acute lymphoblastic leukemia, so the T cells may come from the graft donor. CDR3 in DNA: TGCAGTGCCCTGGGGGTGACTAGCGGCCAATCATTAACGCAGTATTTT. Amino acids: CSALGVTSGQSLTQYF.